Presented here are 27 T cell receptor beta chains from one specimen sequenced in a study of shared clonotypes between healthy human individuals. TCRdb's table, derived via immunoSEQ multiplex PCR, lists solely in-frame clones and lacks some. Among millions of clones listed, approximately 92% were seen once. Sequenced material: naive CD4+ T cells sorted from blood. As to subset: CD45RA+ positively selected. The receptors were gathered from a man between 18 and 29 years old in good health.

The chain recombines TRBV5-4 with TRBJ2-7; the D gene could be TRBD1 or TRBD2 (5 bases each). Trimming stripped 3 bases from V and 8 bases from J, with 21 bases between. The CDR3 is 15 residues long. Germline V gene data show CDR1 as SGHNT and CDR2 as YYREEE (reference sequence). The CDR3 loop reads CASSSEMTGGLQQYF. The DNA for the CDR3 is TGTGCCAGCAGCTCCGAGATGACTGGGGGTCTTCAGCAGTACTTC.

This clone occurred a few times. Different DNA sequences within this sample yield the same CDR3. V gene TRBV30 combines with J gene TRBJ1-1; D gene unclear. The CDR3 length is 11 residues. V dropped 5 bases and J dropped 2 bases, with 6 bases sitting between them. Germline CDR1 reads GTSNPN; CDR2 reads SVGIG (reference sequence). DNA for the CDR3: TGTGCCTGGGGGGAAAACACTGAAGCTTTCTTT. It specifies CAWGENTEAFF.

The chain joins TRBV10-3 to TRBJ1-1; D not certain. V dropped 6 bases and J dropped 1 base, with 9 bases sitting between them. The CDR3 runs 13 residues. Looked up from germline, CDR1 is ENHRY and CDR2 is SYGVKD. CDR3 sequence reads: CAIRTLENTEAFF. The DNA for the CDR3 is TGTGCCATCAGGACCCTGGAGAACACTGAAGCTTTCTTT.

This clone was recorded a few times. The same CDR3 also results from other DNA sequences found in this sample. This chain connects TRBV28 to TRBJ1-1; unclear D gene. The CDR3 is made up of 11 amino acids. Germline CDR1 MDHEN, CDR2 SYDVKM. V lost 5 bases to trimming and J lost 1 base, with 2 bases between them. Written as DNA, the CDR3 is TGTGCCAGCAGTCAGAACACTGAAGCTTTCTTT. Translating it yields CASSQNTEAFF.

This rearrangement joins TRBV6-5 to TRBJ2-7; D perhaps matches TRBD1 (6 bases). The CDR3 covers 15 residues. Germline CDR1 is MNHEY and CDR2 is SVGAGI. V was shortened by 6 bases and J by 0 bases, with 15 bases between the two germline ends. CDR3 in DNA: TGTGCCAGCAGGCCCTCACTACAGGGCTCCTACGAGCAGTACTTC. As protein: CASRPSLQGSYEQYF.

As to this clone: The sample contains more than one DNA sequence encoding this CDR3. V and J are TRBV9 and TRBJ2-2; D unclear. Trimming shortened V by 2 bases and J by 6 bases, and 5 bases separated the two germline ends. The CDR3 runs to 12 residues. In germline, CDR1 is SGDLS, CDR2 YYNGEE. CDR3 in DNA: TGTGCCAGCAGCGTGCTGGCCGGGGAGCTGTTTTTT. Translation gives CASSVLAGELFF.

This chain links TRBV2 with TRBJ2-7; no clear D gene. The V and J ends lost 1 base and 2 bases respectively, with 6 bases between them. CDR1 is SNHLY and CDR2 is FYNNEI in the germline V gene. The CDR3 extends over 13 amino acids. The CDR3 is CASSEGAAYEQYF. CDR3 nucleotide sequence: TGTGCCAGCAGTGAAGGGGCGGCCTACGAGCAGTACTTC. Looking up the rest from reference TRBV2 and TRBJ2-7 gives the full variable domain: EPEVTQTPSHQVTQMGQEVILRCVPISNHLYFYWYRQILGQKVEFLVSFYNNEISEKSEIFDDQFSVERPDGSNFTLKIRSTKLEDSAMYFCASSEGAAYEQYFGPGTRLTVT.

The chain's CDR3 is CASSYSTSGIEAFF. CDR3 nucleotides: TGTGCCAGCAGTTACTCGACTTCGGGAATTGAAGCTTTCTTT. The V call is TRBV6-6, the J call TRBJ1-1, with D uncertain. The CDR3 has 14 residues. Germline V gene data show CDR1 as MNHNY and CDR2 as SVGAGI (reference sequence). Trimming stripped 0 bases from V and 7 bases from J, with 12 bases between.

On this clone: Other DNA sequences in the same sample also yield this CDR3. The rearrangement uses TRBV6-5 and TRBJ1-2; the D is unclear. Germline loops: CDR1 MNHEY, CDR2 SVGAGI. This CDR3 is 11 amino acids long. The V end lost 6 bases, the J end lost 7 bases, and 9 bases lay between the germline ends. The CDR3 DNA is TGTGCCAGCAGCTCTTACGGTGGCTACACCTTC. It translates to CASSSYGGYTF.

V gene TRBV7-2 combines with J gene TRBJ1-6, with TRBD1 matching over 8 bases. CDR1 is SGHTA and CDR2 is FQGNSA in the germline V gene. Trimming took 1 base from V and 7 from J; bases not matched to a gene: 3. This CDR3 spans 15 amino acids. This chain's CDR3 is CASSLGTGTNSPLHF. Here the CDR3 DNA reads TGTGCCAGCAGCTTAGGGACAGGGACGAATTCACCCCTCCACTTT.

V is TRBV4-1 and J is TRBJ2-3; D remains ambiguous. The CDR3 length is 15 residues. Germline-derived CDR1 and CDR2 are MGHRA and YSYEKL. Trimming removed 0 bases from V and 4 bases from J, with 11 bases in between. CDR3 nucleotide sequence: TGCGCCAGCAGCCAAGATCACCCGGGTCCAGATACGCAGTATTTT. It is translated as CASSQDHPGPDTQYF.

V gene TRBV7-2 combines with J gene TRBJ1-6; D perhaps matches TRBD1 (5 bases). The germline V gene encodes CDR1 SGHTA and CDR2 FQGNSA. V lost 0 bases, J lost 5 bases, and 11 bases lay in between. CDR3 size: 16 residues. CDR3 region: CASSLAWTPNNSPLHF. Here the CDR3 DNA reads TGTGCCAGCAGCTTAGCTTGGACACCAAATAATTCACCCCTCCACTTT.

Notes on this clone: The sample contains more than one DNA sequence encoding this CDR3. This rearrangement joins TRBV6-1 to TRBJ1-1; D uncertain. CDR1 and CDR2 from the germline V gene are MNHNS and SASEGT. This CDR3 has 11 amino acids. The ends were cut back, 4 bases at V and 2 bases at J, with 2 bases in the middle. The CDR3 DNA is TGTGCCAGCAGTGTCAACACTGAAGCTTTCTTT. Translating gives CASSVNTEAFF.

The rearrangement joins TRBV5-4 to TRBJ2-6; D is possibly TRBD1 (6 bases). Trimming left V 5 bases short and J 0 bases short, with 12 bases between. Per the germline V gene, CDR1 is SGHNT and CDR2 is YYREEE (reference sequence). The CDR3 covers 16 residues. The CDR3 is CASRWGQGSGANVLTF. The CDR3 nucleotides read TGTGCCAGCAGGTGGGGGCAGGGCTCTGGGGCCAACGTCCTGACTTTC.

The rearrangement joins TRBV5-1 to TRBJ2-7; the D is unclear. Germline CDR1 reads SGHRS; CDR2 reads YFSETQ. Trimming pared 0 bases from V and 2 bases from J, leaving 9 bases between. CDR3 length: 14 amino acids. CDR3 residues: CASSLEPRTYEQYF. The CDR3 bases are TGCGCCAGCAGCTTGGAACCGAGAACCTACGAGCAGTACTTC.

The J gene is TRBJ2-3, the V gene TRBV30; 11 nucleotides agree with TRBD2. Germline assignment: CDR1 GTSNPN and CDR2 SVGIG (reference sequence). Trimming at V came to 8 bases and at J to 6 bases, leaving 13 bases not matched to a gene. The CDR3 spans 15 residues. The CDR3 nucleotides are TGTGCCCGAAAAGTAGCGGGGGGGCCAAGGGATACGCAGTATTTT. Its translation: CARKVAGGPRDTQYF.

V gene TRBV5-1 combines with J gene TRBJ2-2, with 11 bases fitting TRBD2. In germline, CDR1 is SGHRS, CDR2 YFSETQ. Trimming took 4 bases from V and 6 from J; bases not matched to a gene: 11. The CDR3 sequence is 17 residues long. The CDR3 protein is CASSPGTSGGVAGELFF. The CDR3 nucleotides read TGCGCCAGCAGCCCGGGGACTAGCGGTGGGGTCGCCGGGGAGCTGTTTTTT.

The chain recombines TRBV29-1 with TRBJ2-1, with D tentatively TRBD1 (5 bases). Germline V gene data show CDR1 as SQVTM and CDR2 as ANQGSEA. This CDR3 has 11 residues. The ends were cut back, 5 bases at V and 6 bases at J, with 8 bases in the middle. The CDR3 loop reads CSVRGSNEQFF. The CDR3 DNA follows: TGCAGCGTTAGGGGTAGCAATGAGCAGTTCTTC.

The chain is built from TRBV9 and TRBJ2-1; 7 bases match TRBD1. The trim removed 0 bases at V and 4 bases at J, leaving 4 bases unmatched. This CDR3 has 15 amino acids. CDR1 and CDR2 from the germline V gene are SGDLS and YYNGEE. The CDR3 loop reads CASSVVGGEYNEQFF. The CDR3 DNA reads TGTGCCAGCAGCGTAGTAGGGGGCGAGTACAATGAGCAGTTCTTC.

The V and J genes are TRBV6-1 and TRBJ2-7; perhaps TRBD2 as D (8 bases). The germline V and J ends were trimmed by 10 bases and 2 bases, with 21 bases remaining between them. The CDR3 is 15 residues long. Germline lookup yields CDR1 MNHNS and CDR2 SASEGT. Here the CDR3 reads CATSTGTAGAYEQYF. The CDR3 DNA reads TGTGCCACCAGCACCGGGACAGCGGGAGCCTACGAGCAGTACTTC.

Comment on this clone: This CDR3 is also generated by other DNA sequences in the sample. The gene calls are TRBV11-2 and TRBJ1-4, with 9 bases lining up with TRBD1. This CDR3 contains 15 residues. Per the germline V gene, CDR1 is SGHAT and CDR2 is FQNNGV. V trimming: 2 bases; J trimming: 8 bases; junction bases outside the gene matches: 6. Here the CDR3 DNA reads TGTGCCAGCAGCTTATCGGGGACAGGGACGGAAAAACTGTTTTTT. This codes for CASSLSGTGTEKLFF.

The rearrangement uses TRBV2 and TRBJ1-1, with 7 positions matching TRBD1. Germline V lookup: CDR1 SNHLY, CDR2 FYNNEI. This CDR3 comprises 14 residues. J lost 4 bases, V lost 1 base, and 3 bases had no gene match. The CDR3 nucleotides read TGTGCCAGCAGTGAAGTCAGGGGGGGCACTGAAGCTTTCTTT. Translating gives CASSEVRGGTEAFF.

The count of this clone is one. The chain couples TRBV7-9 to TRBJ2-3, with TRBD1 as a possible D gene (6 bases). Per the germline V gene, CDR1 is SEHNR and CDR2 is FQNEAQ (reference sequence). The ends were cut back, 1 base at V and 5 bases at J, with 13 bases in the middle. This CDR3 has 15 amino acids. The CDR3 sequence: CASSLEGGLGDTQYF. DNA for the CDR3: TGTGCCAGCAGCTTAGAAGGGGGATTGGGAGATACGCAGTATTTT.

The rearrangement uses TRBV5-5 and TRBJ1-5, with 7 nucleotides matching TRBD1. With V trimmed by 4 bases and J by 1 base, 2 bases remained unmatched. The length of the CDR3 is 14 residues. Germline V gene sequence: CDR1 SGHKS, CDR2 YYEKEE (reference sequence). The CDR3 sequence: CASSLQGSNQPQHF. CDR3 in DNA: TGTGCCAGCAGCCTACAGGGGAGCAATCAGCCCCAGCATTTT. Filled out from reference TRBV5-5 and TRBJ1-5, the complete variable domain reads DAGVTQSPTHLIKTRGQQVTLRCSPISGHKSVSWYQQVLGQGPQFIFQYYEKEERGRGNFPDRFSARQFPNYSSELNVNALLLGDSALYLCASSLQGSNQPQHFGDGTRLSIL.

The rearrangement uses TRBV7-9 and TRBJ2-2; D is possibly TRBD2 (5 bases). CDR3 size: 15 residues. Germline values: CDR1 SEHNR, CDR2 FQNEAQ (reference sequence). V lost 2 bases, J lost 4 bases, and 11 bases lay in between. The CDR3 here is CASSLIRAGTGELFF. In DNA, the CDR3 is TGTGCCAGCAGCTTAATTCGGGCGGGCACCGGGGAGCTGTTTTTT. Filled out from reference TRBV7-9 and TRBJ2-2, the complete variable domain reads DTGVSQNPRHKITKRGQNVTFRCDPISEHNRLYWYRQTLGQGPEFLTYFQNEAQLEKSRLLSDRFSAERPKGSFSTLEIQRTEQGDSAMYLCASSLIRAGTGELFFGEGSRLTVL.

In regard to this clone: The sample contains more than one DNA sequence encoding this CDR3. V usage is TRBV11-3 and J usage is TRBJ2-2; no clear D. The CDR3 totals 12 residues. Looked up from germline, CDR1 is SGHNT and CDR2 is YENEEA. The V end lost 2 bases, the J end lost 5 bases, and 3 bases lay between the germline ends. Here the CDR3 reads CASSLRTGELFF. For the CDR3, the DNA is TGTGCCAGCAGCTTAAGAACCGGGGAGCTGTTTTTT. The entire variable domain, with the rest obtained from reference TRBV11-3 and TRBJ2-2, is as follows: EAGVVQSPRYKIIEKKQPVAFWCNPISGHNTLYWYLQNLGQGPELLIRYENEEAVDDSQLPKDRFSAERLKGVDSTLKIQPAELGDSAVYLCASSLRTGELFFGEGSRLTVL.

The gene calls are TRBV6-5 and TRBJ2-7; D remains unclear. The CDR3 covers 13 residues. Trimming pared 7 bases from V and 3 bases from J, leaving 13 bases between. Germline loops: CDR1 MNHEY, CDR2 SVGAGI. CDR3 DNA sequence: TGTGCCAGCACCTCCCGACCGTACTACGAGCAGTACTTC. Its translation is CASTSRPYYEQYF.